The 28 T cell receptor beta chains in this list originate from one sample, sequenced in a study of cytomegalovirus exposure and HLA in healthy donors. 60 Vbeta and 13 Jbeta primers were used in PCR. Measured with immunoSEQ multiplex PCR; TCRdb has only the in-frame clones, and not every one. The table has about 130,000 clones, around four fifths seen once. The sample taken for sequencing was PBMCs. The source is a boy aged 2-15 years in good health and CMV-seronegative.

The genes are TRBV7-2 and TRBJ2-3; D may be TRBD1 (6 bases). This CDR3 has 15 residues. CDR1 is SGHTA, CDR2 FQGNSA, per germline. The V and J ends lost 1 base and 5 bases respectively, with 13 bases between them. The CDR3: CASSLVNRVVDTQYF. CDR3 DNA sequence: TGTGCCAGCAGCTTAGTAAACAGGGTGGTAGATACGCAGTATTTT.

The CDR3, as DNA: TGTGCCAGCGTCCAAATCGAAGGGCGGGAAAACCACGAGCAGTACTTC. Translating it yields CASVQIEGRENHEQYF. This chain links TRBV25-1 with TRBJ2-7; weak D call: TRBD2 (6 bases). V was cut by 8 bases and J by 5 bases, with 25 bases left in between. Germline V gene sequence: CDR1 MGHDK, CDR2 SYGVNS. This CDR3 region has 16 residues.

The chain couples TRBV5-1 to TRBJ2-7; 9 bases fit TRBD1. In germline, CDR1 is SGHRS, CDR2 YFSETQ. V dropped 4 bases and J dropped 0; count of bases not matched to a gene: 2. The CDR3 has 14 residues. The CDR3 protein is CASSTTGGSYEQYF. Written as DNA, the CDR3 is TGCGCCAGCAGCACGACAGGGGGCTCCTACGAGCAGTACTTC. The complete variable domain, with remaining parts taken from reference TRBV5-1 and TRBJ2-7, reads KAGVTQTPRYLIKTRGQQVTLSCSPISGHRSVSWYQQTPGQGLQFLFEYFSETQRNKGNFPGRFSGRQFSNSRSEMNVSTLELGDSALYLCASSTTGGSYEQYFGPGTRLTVT.

The V and J genes are TRBV2 and TRBJ2-5; no definite D call. The J call may be incorrect, as the DNA end agrees better with TRBJ2-7. The germline V gene has CDR1 SNHLY and CDR2 FYNNEI. CDR3 size: 13 residues. CDR3 residues: CASSDDKIYEQYF. The CDR3 DNA follows: TGTGCCAGCAGTGACGATAAGATTTACGAGCAGTACTTC.

The chain is built from TRBV5-6 and TRBJ2-4, with a tentative D call TRBD2 (6 bases). Trimming left V 4 bases short and J 6 bases short, with 14 bases between. The CDR3 runs 14 residues. The germline gives CDR1 SGHDT, CDR2 YYEEEE. The CDR3 protein is CASSHYAGINIQYF. The DNA of the CDR3 is TGTGCCAGCAGCCATTATGCGGGGATAAACATTCAGTACTTC.

This clone was found once. The chain couples TRBV29-1 to TRBJ2-3; a weak D match, TRBD2 (5 bases). The length of the CDR3 is 15 residues. CDR1 and CDR2 from the germline V gene are SQVTM and ANQGSEA. Trimming took 7 bases from V and 4 from J, leaving 21 bases between them. CDR3 amino acids: CSDITRDKGADTQYF. CDR3 sequence (DNA): TGCAGCGATATCACCCGGGATAAGGGCGCAGATACGCAGTATTTT.

V and J are TRBV7-9 and TRBJ1-1; a possible D gene is TRBD1 (6 bases). The CDR3 covers 15 residues. Trimming shortened V by 5 bases and J by 5 bases, and 18 bases separated the two germline ends. CDR1 is SEHNR and CDR2 is FQNEAQ in the germline V gene (reference sequence). CDR3 loop: CASSVHRDGATEAFF. The CDR3 DNA sequence: TGTGCCAGCAGCGTACACAGGGATGGGGCGACTGAAGCTTTCTTT.

The chain employs TRBV27 and TRBJ1-1; the D gene is possibly TRBD1 (6 bases). The V and J ends lost 1 base and 4 bases respectively, with 13 bases between them. The germline gives CDR1 MNHEY, CDR2 SMNVEV (reference sequence). This CDR3 has 15 residues. CDR3 sequence: CASSLLLGASTEAFF. CDR3 nucleotides: TGTGCCAGCAGTTTATTGCTGGGGGCGAGCACTGAAGCTTTCTTT.

The rearrangement joins TRBV27 to TRBJ1-2; D remains ambiguous. The germline V gene encodes CDR1 MNHEY and CDR2 SMNVEV (reference sequence). The CDR3 sequence is 16 residues long. The V end lost 8 bases, the J end lost 3 bases, and 22 bases lay between the germline ends. Here the CDR3 DNA reads TGTGCCAGCCCTATCCCCGAGGTGGACTCTTACTATGGCTACACCTTC. Its translation is CASPIPEVDSYYGYTF.

The V call is TRBV5-1, the J call TRBJ1-6; weak D call: TRBD1 (6 bases). V gave up 6 bases and J gave up 10 bases, with 17 bases separating them. There are 14 residues in the CDR3. Germline lookup yields CDR1 SGHRS and CDR2 YFSETQ. The chain's CDR3 is CASKQGTRDSPLHF. The CDR3 DNA is TGCGCCAGCAAACAGGGAACTCGGGACTCACCCCTCCACTTT.

The chain uses TRBV2 and TRBJ1-1; tentative D call: TRBD1 (5 bases). Trimming took 5 bases from V and 4 from J, leaving 14 bases between them. The germline V gene encodes CDR1 SNHLY and CDR2 FYNNEI. The CDR3 covers 14 residues. CDR3 DNA sequence: TGTGCCAGCAGTTGGACTCCCGGGGGCACTGAAGCTTTCTTT. As protein: CASSWTPGGTEAFF.

The rearrangement links TRBV29-1 to TRBJ2-5; 8 bases map to TRBD1. Germline-derived CDR1 and CDR2 are SQVTM and ANQGSEA. V lost 1 base and J lost 5; bases outside the gene matches: 6. The CDR3 covers 14 residues. As DNA, the CDR3 is TGCAGCGTTGAAGTGAGGGACAGGCCGGAGACCCAGTACTTC. Amino acids: CSVEVRDRPETQYF.

The rearrangement joins TRBV25-1 to TRBJ1-2; D is uncertain. The CDR3 is 15 amino acids. The germline V and J ends were trimmed by 3 bases and 1 base, with 12 bases remaining between them. From germline, CDR1 is MGHDK and CDR2 SYGVNS. CDR3 amino acids: CASSDPSASNYGYTF. The CDR3 nucleotides are TGTGCCAGCAGTGACCCTTCAGCGAGTAACTATGGCTACACCTTC.

This chain joins TRBV7-9 and TRBJ1-1; D might be TRBD1 (6 bases). Germline V gene lookup returns CDR1 SEHNR and CDR2 FQNEAQ (reference sequence). Deletions cut 2 bases from V and 1 base from J, with 14 bases between. CDR3 length: 16 amino acids. The CDR3 protein is CASSLQGSMRNTEAFF. Here the CDR3 DNA reads TGTGCCAGCAGCTTACAGGGGTCGATGCGGAACACTGAAGCTTTCTTT.

The V gene is TRBV29-1, the J gene TRBJ1-2; D call uncertain. V was shortened by 4 bases and J by 8 bases, with 11 bases between the two germline ends. The length of the CDR3 is 11 residues. CDR1 and CDR2 from the germline V gene are SQVTM and ANQGSEA. CDR3 DNA: TGCAGCGTTGCCCCACCGGGGGGCTACACCTTC. It specifies CSVAPPGGYTF.

To note about this clone: A junction boundary mismatches the germline segment, possibly from a read error. V is TRBV5-4 and J is TRBJ2-2; the D gene is possibly TRBD2 (7 bases). The CDR3 is made up of 14 amino acids. Germline CDR1 is SGHNT and CDR2 is YYREEE (reference sequence). CDR3 coding DNA: TGTGCCAGCAGCCCCGGGGGGCGGACCGGGGAGCTGCTTTTT. Protein product: CASSPGGRTGELLF.

CDR3 residues: CASSSWLGNTIYF. The CDR3 coding sequence is TGTGCCAGCAGCTCCTGGCTGGGAAACACCATATATTTT. V gene TRBV11-2 combines with J gene TRBJ1-3; D is uncertain. The CDR3 consists of 13 residues. V was pared by 4 bases and J by 4 bases, with 8 bases between. CDR1 is SGHAT, CDR2 FQNNGV, per germline.

V usage is TRBV6-5 and J usage is TRBJ2-7, with 7 nucleotides matching TRBD1. The germline V gene encodes CDR1 MNHEY and CDR2 SVGAGI. The CDR3 is 15 residues long. The trim removed 0 bases at V and 2 bases at J, leaving 4 bases unmatched. CDR3 coding DNA: TGTGCCAGCAGTTACTCGGAAGACAGGGCCTACGAGCAGTACTTC. Translating it yields CASSYSEDRAYEQYF.

CDR3 sequence (DNA): TGTGCCAGCAGCGTAGCCGGGAGAGATACGCAGTATTTT. Translation: CASSVAGRDTQYF. The chain uses TRBV9 and TRBJ2-3, with TRBD2 as a possible D gene (6 bases). CDR3 size: 13 residues. Trimming stripped 0 bases from V and 5 bases from J, with 7 bases between. Germline CDR1 is SGDLS and CDR2 is YYNGEE.

This clone was found a few times. The V call is TRBV4-1, the J call TRBJ1-1, with a tentative D call TRBD1 (6 bases). In germline, CDR1 is MGHRA, CDR2 YSYEKL. There are 13 residues in the CDR3. V dropped 2 bases and J dropped 5 bases, with 9 bases sitting between them. CDR3 sequence reads: CASSQQGRTEAFF. The CDR3 coding sequence is TGCGCCAGCAGCCAACAGGGGAGAACTGAAGCTTTCTTT.

V and J are TRBV29-1 and TRBJ2-7, with 10 nucleotides matching TRBD2. Germline-derived CDR1 and CDR2 are SQVTM and ANQGSEA. This CDR3 is built from 14 residues. The trim removed 2 bases at V and 3 bases at J, leaving 4 bases unmatched. CDR3 loop: CSVELAGDLYEQYF. CDR3 nucleotides: TGCAGCGTTGAACTAGCGGGGGACCTCTACGAGCAGTACTTC.

This sequence joins TRBV6-1 and TRBJ2-1; TRBD2 matches at 7 bases. This CDR3 is built from 15 residues. Germline loops: CDR1 MNHNS, CDR2 SASEGT. V lost 7 bases, J lost 3 bases, and 9 bases stayed unmatched. The CDR3 DNA reads TGTGCCAGCACGAAGAGCGGGATTAACTACAATGAGCAGTTCTTC. It encodes CASTKSGINYNEQFF.

This chain links TRBV27 with TRBJ1-6; a weak D match, TRBD1 (6 bases). CDR1 is MNHEY, CDR2 SMNVEV, per germline (reference sequence). The V end lost 11 bases, the J end lost 3 bases, and 17 bases lay between the germline ends. This CDR3 region has 15 residues. CDR3 in DNA: TGTGCCGTCAGGGGTACTGGAGTCTATAATTCACCCCTCCACTTT. Translating gives CAVRGTGVYNSPLHF.

The CDR3 nucleotides are TGTGCCAGCAGCTTAGATCAGGGAGGGATTGGGGCTGAAGCTTTCTTT. As protein: CASSLDQGGIGAEAFF. The genes are TRBV11-2 and TRBJ1-1; tentatively, D is TRBD1 (5 bases). Germline assignment: CDR1 SGHAT and CDR2 FQNNGV. V lost 0 bases and J lost 6, with 17 bases in between. The CDR3 length is 16 residues. Full variable domain (remainder filled in from reference TRBV11-2 and TRBJ1-1): EAGVAQSPRYKIIEKRQSVAFWCNPISGHATLYWYQQILGQGPKLLIQFQNNGVVDDSQLPKDRFSAERLKGVDSTLKIQPAKLEDSAVYLCASSLDQGGIGAEAFFGQGTRLTVV.

The chain combines TRBV5-1 with TRBJ2-7; 8 bases are shared with TRBD2. Trimming removed 0 bases from V and 6 bases from J; junction bases left unmatched: 11. The germline CDR1 and CDR2 sequences are SGHRS and YFSETQ. The CDR3 is made up of 16 amino acids. CDR3 sequence: CASSLAPPGRDGEQYV. DNA of the CDR3: TGCGCCAGCAGCTTGGCCCCACCCGGGAGGGATGGCGAGCAGTACGTC.

This clone came up once. The rearrangement uses TRBV6-6 and TRBJ2-3; D is ambiguous. The CDR3 runs 15 residues. The V and J ends lost 0 bases and 2 bases respectively, with 9 bases between them. Germline lookup yields CDR1 MNHNY and CDR2 SVGAGI (reference sequence). CDR3 residues: CASSYSTGSTDTQYF. The CDR3 DNA reads TGTGCCAGCAGTTACTCGACCGGGTCCACAGATACGCAGTATTTT.

The V and J genes are TRBV5-6 and TRBJ2-3; the match to TRBD1 covers 10 bases. V gave up 3 bases and J gave up 8 bases; unmatched junction bases: 15. The CDR3 runs 17 residues. Germline loops: CDR1 SGHDT, CDR2 YYEEEE. The CDR3 sequence: CASSSPTGGAERGTQYF. The CDR3 DNA sequence: TGTGCCAGCAGCTCGCCGACAGGGGGCGCAGAGAGGGGTACGCAGTATTTT.

V is TRBV7-9 and J is TRBJ1-1, with 8 bases that match TRBD1. V was clipped by 2 bases and J by 5 bases; unmatched bases: 10. The CDR3 runs 16 residues. Germline V gene sequence: CDR1 SEHNR, CDR2 FQNEAQ (reference sequence). Written as DNA, the CDR3 is TGTGCCAGCAGCTTATGGACAGGGACTTTAGTGACTGAAGCTTTCTTT. This translates into CASSLWTGTLVTEAFF.